The sequence of this TCR beta chain was determined in a study of cytomegalovirus exposure and HLA in healthy donors. Study-wide findings and caveats: Immune exposure was documented only through CMV serostatus. HLA restriction was apparent for most CMV-associated TCR beta chains in a later analysis.

The germline CDR1 and CDR2 sequences are SGDLS and YYNGEE. V shed 4 bases and J shed 5 bases, with 13 bases lying between them. The CDR3 sequence is 15 residues long. PCR used 60 Vbeta primers and 13 Jbeta primers. The method was immunoSEQ multiplex PCR; TCRdb's version includes in-frame clones alone and lacks a portion of them. The data hold approximately 140,000 clones, with 88% observed a single time. Concerning this clone itself: Its specificity is not known.

The V gene is TRBV9, the J gene TRBJ1-6; D possibly corresponds to TRBD1 (6 bases). Sequencing was carried out using PBMCs. The clonotype was recovered from a woman aged 40 to 50 in good health and CMV-seronegative. In nucleotides, the CDR3 is TGTGCCAGCAGCTTCCGGGACACAGATAATTCACCCCTCCACTTT. Its translation: CASSFRDTDNSPLHF.